These 13 T cell receptor beta chains were sequenced from one sample in a study of long-term antiretroviral therapy in people with HIV (dated by TCRdb to 2022 to 2024). The immunoSEQ hsTCRB v3.0 assay was used at survey level resolution to sequence the TRB variable region. The source is immuneACCESS, and TCRdb retained only in-frame sequences with V and J called. Part of the clones is not carried over; for the studies checked, unresolved V genes explain less than half of this, and the remainder is unexplained. The sample table records 15,000 to 20,000 clones; roughly 90% of these occur just once. Jointly, the top ten make up 8% to 9% of the sample. Sequences were derived from unsorted PBMCs, sampled 0.3 years after starting antiretroviral therapy. The receptors stem from a man aged 55 to 70 with HIV.

On this clone: The same CDR3 also results from other DNA sequences found in this sample. The genes are TRBV30 and TRBJ2-7; 7 bases align to TRBD1. The CDR3 is made up of 13 amino acids. The germline CDR1 and CDR2 sequences are GTSNPN and SVGIG (reference sequence). V trimming: 3 bases; J trimming: 4 bases; junction bases outside the gene matches: 6. The CDR3 region has the DNA TGTGCCTGGAGCGAGGGACAGCTATACGAGCAGTACTTC. It translates to CAWSEGQLYEQYF.

This chain links TRBV9 with TRBJ2-1, with a weak D call TRBD2 (6 bases). Germline assignment: CDR1 SGDLS and CDR2 YYNGEE. This CDR3 has 18 amino acids. The germline V and J ends were trimmed by 3 bases and 1 base, with 20 bases remaining between them. The CDR3 DNA is TGTGCCAGCAGCGAGTGGGGGGAAGGAGCTCCGTCCTACAATGAGCAGTTCTTC. Its translation: CASSEWGEGAPSYNEQFF.

The CDR3 sequence is CATSRPSFGQGSIYEQYF. The CDR3 DNA follows: TGTGCCACCAGCAGGCCTAGCTTTGGACAGGGGTCCATCTACGAGCAGTACTTC. The chain links TRBV15 to TRBJ2-7; 9 bases agree with TRBD1. Trimming removed 3 bases from V and 3 bases from J; junction bases left unmatched: 15. This CDR3 spans 18 amino acids. Looked up from germline, CDR1 is LNHNV and CDR2 is YYDKDF (reference sequence).

The rearrangement joins TRBV7-3 to TRBJ2-3; no firm D call. The CDR3 is made up of 13 amino acids. Trimming removed 0 bases from V and 5 bases from J, with 6 bases in between. Germline V gene lookup returns CDR1 SGHTA and CDR2 FQGTGA. The CDR3 reads CASSLTSGDTQYF. The CDR3 nucleotides are TGTGCCAGCAGCTTAACGTCGGGAGATACGCAGTATTTT.

The chain combines TRBV10-3 with TRBJ2-7; 10 positions match TRBD2. Germline loops: CDR1 ENHRY, CDR2 SYGVKD. After removal of 3 bases from V and 3 bases from J, the junction contained 2 bases not matched to a gene. The CDR3 runs 14 residues. The CDR3, as DNA: TGTGCCATCAGTGATGGGACTAGCGACTACGAGCAGTACTTC. Translation: CAISDGTSDYEQYF.

The V call is TRBV14, the J call TRBJ2-1, with D maybe TRBD2 (6 bases). Germline lookup yields CDR1 SGHDN and CDR2 FVKESK. This CDR3 has 15 amino acids. The V gene lost 4 bases and the J gene lost 1 base, with 11 bases spanning the gap. DNA for the CDR3: TGTGCCAGCAGCCGGCCGGGACTGTCCTACAATGAGCAGTTCTTC. It specifies CASSRPGLSYNEQFF.

The rearrangement uses TRBV9 and TRBJ2-1, with unresolved D. Trimming shortened V by 0 bases and J by 5 bases, and 12 bases separated the two germline ends. The germline gives CDR1 SGDLS, CDR2 YYNGEE. CDR3 length: 15 amino acids. Here the CDR3 reads CASSVDLHANNEQFF. CDR3 nucleotides: TGTGCCAGCAGCGTAGATCTTCACGCGAACAATGAGCAGTTCTTC.

The genes are TRBV6-6 and TRBJ2-1; no reliable D call. Germline lookup yields CDR1 MNHNY and CDR2 SVGAGI (reference sequence). The V end lost 2 bases, the J end lost 9 bases, and 11 bases lay between the germline ends. This CDR3 is built from 13 residues. The CDR3 reads CASSYVGSGEQFF. DNA for the CDR3: TGTGCCAGCAGTTACGTGGGGTCCGGTGAGCAGTTCTTC.

V usage is TRBV4-1 and J usage is TRBJ2-4; the D gene is possibly TRBD2 (5 bases). The length of the CDR3 is 16 residues. Trimming shortened V by 0 bases and J by 5 bases, and 14 bases separated the two germline ends. Germline CDR1 reads MGHRA; CDR2 reads YSYEKL. The CDR3 nucleotides are TGCGCCAGCAGCCAAGATCGAGGGAATTGGGAAAACATTCAGTACTTC. Translating gives CASSQDRGNWENIQYF.

This chain uses TRBV14 with TRBJ2-7, with TRBD2 matching over 8 bases. Germline-derived CDR1 and CDR2 are SGHDN and FVKESK. This CDR3 comprises 15 residues. V shed 5 bases, J shed 2 bases, and the junction held 8 bases outside the gene matches. DNA for the CDR3: TGTGCCAGCAGCTTGACGGGGGGGCCGGCCTACGAGCAGTACTTC. Its translation is CASSLTGGPAYEQYF.

The J gene is TRBJ1-2, the V gene TRBV15; TRBD1 matches 8 bases. Germline V gene lookup returns CDR1 LNHNV and CDR2 YYDKDF (reference sequence). Trimming removed 0 bases from V and 3 bases from J; junction bases left unmatched: 9. This CDR3 region has 17 residues. The CDR3 loop is CATSRELGQGLDYGYTF. CDR3 sequence (DNA): TGTGCCACCAGCAGAGAGCTCGGACAGGGCCTGGACTATGGCTACACCTTC. The full variable domain, with the rest looked up from reference TRBV15 and TRBJ1-2, is DAMVIQNPRYQVTQFGKPVTLSCSQTLNHNVMYWYQQKSSQAPKLLFHYYDKDFNNEADTPDNFQSRRPNTSFCFLDIRSPGLGDTAMYLCATSRELGQGLDYGYTFGSGTRLTVV.

The J gene is TRBJ2-5, the V gene TRBV15; no definite D call. Trimming left V 4 bases short and J 5 bases short, with 14 bases between. This CDR3 region has 14 residues. The germline gives CDR1 LNHNV, CDR2 YYDKDF (reference sequence). The CDR3 DNA follows: TGTGCCACCAGCAAAGGACGGGCTGGGGAGACCCAGTACTTC. Amino acids: CATSKGRAGETQYF.

This clone was found once. This chain connects TRBV9 to TRBJ2-3, with TRBD2 matching over 12 bases. V was pared by 4 bases and J by 3 bases, with 9 bases of the junction left unmatched. Per the germline V gene, CDR1 is SGDLS and CDR2 is YYNGEE. CDR3 length: 17 residues. The CDR3 nucleotides read TGTGCCAGCAGCTATCACCTAGCGGGGGGGAGTACAGATACGCAGTATTTT. Its protein product is CASSYHLAGGSTDTQYF. Using reference TRBV9 and TRBJ2-3 for the parts outside the CDR3, the full variable domain is DSGVTQTPKHLITATGQRVTLRCSPRSGDLSVYWYQQSLDQGLQFLIQYYNGEERAKGNILERFSAQQFPDLHSELNLSSLELGDSALYFCASSYHLAGGSTDTQYFGPGTRLTVL.